A single sample is the source of the 12 T cell receptor beta chains below, sequenced in a study of T-cell memory formation after mild COVID-19 (dated by TCRdb to 2020 to 2022). Libraries were built with 5' RACE. TCRdb shows the sequencer as Illumina NovaSeq 6000. The public sequencing data were trimmed at Q25 with fastp and processed into clonotypes with MiXCR by TCRdb, which kept only in-frame beta chains. Entries that share a CDR3 protein sequence are merged under the most common genes and DNA. In this sample the table shows around 300,000 distinct CDR3 sequences, 10% to 15% of which occur a single time. The top ten constitute over 20% of the sample. Input material: PBMCs or a T cell subset sorted from them (not recorded which). The receptor set was obtained from a man aged 18 to 30 who had mild COVID-19 (a few samples of this study predate the infection). The sample titles of this study are shuffled in the database, so cell type and time point are left out; the donor was told from shared clones.

This clonotype was seen repeatedly, ten times or more. J is TRBJ1-2 and V is TRBV15; the D is unclear. CDR1 LNHNV and CDR2 YYDKDF come from the germline V gene (reference sequence). The CDR3 loop spans 15 amino acids. Trimming took off 3 bases at V and 3 bases at J, with 14 bases between the two ends. The CDR3 bases are TGTGCCACCAGCAGTGGCCAGCGCGGGGACTATGGCTACACCTTC. Its translation is CATSSGQRGDYGYTF.

This clonotype has a handful of counts. The chain couples TRBV12-5 to TRBJ1-2; D possibly corresponds to TRBD1 (5 bases). V lost 6 bases to trimming and J lost 6 bases, with 14 bases between them. This CDR3 is built from 13 residues. Germline V gives CDR1 LGHNT, CDR2 FRNRAP. In DNA, the CDR3 is TGTGCTAGTGGCTACCAGGGAGTAAATGGCTACACCTTC. Translated: CASGYQGVNGYTF. Looking up the rest from reference TRBV12-5 and TRBJ1-2 gives the full variable domain: DARVTQTPRHKVTEMGQEVTMRCQPILGHNTVFWYRQTMMQGLELLAYFRNRAPLDDSGMPKDRFSAEMPDATLATLKIQPSEPRDSAVYFCASGYQGVNGYTFGSGTRLTVV.

The rearrangement links TRBV5-1 to TRBJ2-5, with TRBD2 identical over 7 bases. V lost 4 bases and J lost 1; bases outside the gene matches: 4. The CDR3 runs 14 residues. The germline V gene encodes CDR1 SGHRS and CDR2 YFSETQ. For the CDR3, the DNA is TGCGCCAGCAGCGGCGGGGGAACCCAAGAGACCCAGTACTTC. As protein: CASSGGGTQETQYF.

This clonotype was picked up many times. This rearrangement joins TRBV5-1 to TRBJ2-1; D unclear. CDR1 SGHRS and CDR2 YFSETQ come from the germline V gene. Trimming removed 6 bases from V and 4 bases from J, with 5 bases in between. The length of the CDR3 is 11 residues. The CDR3 loop reads CASTIYNEQFF. CDR3 DNA: TGCGCCAGCACAATTTACAATGAGCAGTTCTTC.

This chain's CDR3 is CASSSQVDTEAFF. For the CDR3, the DNA is TGTGCCAGCAGCTCCCAGGTGGACACTGAAGCTTTCTTT. V and J are TRBV7-2 and TRBJ1-1; D not certain. Trimming stripped 4 bases from V and 3 bases from J, with 9 bases between. From germline, CDR1 is SGHTA and CDR2 FQGNSA. The CDR3 extends over 13 amino acids.

The chain carries TRBV20-1 and TRBJ1-1; a possible D gene is TRBD1 (5 bases). This CDR3 is 16 amino acids long. Germline-derived CDR1 and CDR2 are DFQATT and SNEGSKA (reference sequence). V was shortened by 3 bases and J by 0 bases, with 17 bases between the two germline ends. The CDR3 is CSARWRPGIMNTEAFF. CDR3 nucleotides: TGCAGTGCTAGGTGGAGGCCAGGGATTATGAACACTGAAGCTTTCTTT.

This clonotype was counted at least ten times. The V gene is TRBV7-2, the J gene TRBJ2-7; D is ambiguous. There are 12 residues in the CDR3. Trimming shortened V by 1 base and J by 6 bases, and 7 bases separated the two germline ends. From germline, CDR1 is SGHTA and CDR2 FQGNSA. This chain's CDR3 is CASSLGVGEQYV. The CDR3, as DNA: TGTGCCAGCAGCTTAGGGGTGGGCGAGCAGTACGTC.

There are a few counts of this clonotype. One junction end disagrees with the germline gene, perhaps due to a read error. The chain couples TRBV2 to TRBJ2-1; 9 nucleotides agree with TRBD2. This CDR3 comprises 15 residues. From germline, CDR1 is SNHLY and CDR2 FYNNEI. As DNA, the CDR3 is TGTGCCAGCAGGGAAGGCGGGGGGGCTGTCCATGAGCAGTTCTTC. Translation: CASREGGGAVHEQFF.

V usage is TRBV7-8 and J usage is TRBJ2-2; no clear D. Per the germline V gene, CDR1 is SGHVS and CDR2 is FQNEAQ. CDR3 length: 12 residues. V dropped 5 bases and J dropped 8 bases, with 9 bases sitting between them. CDR3 protein: CASSPYIGELFF. CDR3 DNA sequence: TGTGCCAGCAGCCCCTACATAGGGGAGCTGTTTTTT.

This clonotype has just a few counts. The chain recombines TRBV3-1 with TRBJ1-2; D is possibly TRBD1 (5 bases). CDR3 size: 16 residues. The V gene lost 4 bases and the J gene lost 2 bases, with 17 bases spanning the gap. Germline V lookup: CDR1 LGHDT, CDR2 YNNKEL (reference sequence). CDR3 bases: TGTGCCAGCAGCCCCTCGGGGGGGATCGGAAACTATGGCTACACCTTC. It codes for CASSPSGGIGNYGYTF.

V usage is TRBV12-3 or TRBV12-4 and J usage is TRBJ2-1; perhaps TRBD2 as D (7 bases). V lost 8 bases to trimming and J lost 5 bases, with 13 bases between them. The CDR3 runs to 13 residues. The CDR3 is CASPGGLDNEQFF. CDR3 bases: TGTGCCAGCCCCGGGGGGCTAGACAATGAGCAGTTCTTC.

The chain's CDR3 is CASSLGVLGNQPQHF. The CDR3 nucleotides read TGCGCCAGCAGCTTGGGCGTGTTAGGAAATCAGCCCCAGCATTTT. This sequence joins TRBV5-1 and TRBJ1-5; no firm D call. The germline V and J ends were trimmed by 0 bases and 4 bases, with 11 bases remaining between them. The CDR3 spans 15 residues. Germline values: CDR1 SGHRS, CDR2 YFSETQ.